The rows below give T cell receptor beta chains drawn from one sample of a study of T cells after yellow fever vaccination. TCRdb ran MiXCR on the 5' RACE reads and lists one entry per CDR3 protein. Of fewer than 650,000 distinct CDR3 sequences listed, 20% to 25% are singletons. The specimen was PBMCs, collected roughly 20 days after the first yellow fever vaccination. The receptors derive from a man aged 18 to 35 who received the YFV17D yellow fever vaccine. The CDR3 runs from the conserved cysteine through the conserved F or W. Fields, in order: clone size, CDR3 length, J gene, D gene, V gene, CDR3 DNA, CDR3 protein. D genes are given only for firm matches. Part of the rows lack a size; the others show once, few, many or a class for expanded clones.

few | 12 | TRBJ2-4 | . | TRBV30 | TGTGCCTGGAGTGCGATAGGTAACATTCAGTACTTC | CAWSAIGNIQYF
few | 16 | TRBJ2-3 | TRBD2 | TRBV4-3 | TGCGCCAGCAGCCAAGTGGCACTAGCGAACACAGATACGCAGTATTTT | CASSQVALANTDTQYF
. | 14 | TRBJ2-1 | TRBD1 | TRBV7-2 | TGTGCCAGCAGCCTCGGACAGGTGGGCGATGAGCAGTTCTTC | CASSLGQVGDEQFF
. | 14 | TRBJ2-3 | TRBD2 | TRBV5-4 | TGTGCCAGCAGCACCTCCGGGACTAAGAATACGCAGTATTTT | CASSTSGTKNTQYF
few | 16 | TRBJ1-2 | TRBD1 | TRBV6-2/TRBV6-3 | TGTGCCAGCAGTGGGGACAGCCTTAATCCTAACTATGGCTACACCTTC | CASSGDSLNPNYGYTF
few | 15 | TRBJ1-6 | . | TRBV7-9 | TGTGCCAGCAGCTCCCGGGACGGCGGGGATTCACCCCTCCACTTT | CASSSRDGGDSPLHF
many | 15 | TRBJ2-7 | TRBD1 | TRBV7-2 | TGTGCCAGCAGCTCGCAGGGACAGGGTACAGACGAGCAGTACTTC | CASSSQGQGTDEQYF
. | 16 | TRBJ1-2 | . | TRBV4-3 | TGCGCCAGCAGCCAGGGGGACGGGAGATCTAACTATGGCTACACCTTC | CASSQGDGRSNYGYTF
few | 17 | TRBJ1-4 | . | TRBV5-1 | TGCGCCAGCAGCCGCGCGGGCGAGGGGTCAACTAATGAAAAACTGTTTTTT | CASSRAGEGSTNEKLFF
. | 13 | TRBJ2-4 | . | TRBV20-1 | TGCAGTGCTTCTGGCCTAGCCAAAAACATTCAGTACTTC | CSASGLAKNIQYF
few | 13 | TRBJ1-1 | . | TRBV6-6 | TGTGCCAGCACTCCCGGAAGGGGCGCTGAAGCTTTCTTT | CASTPGRGAEAFF
. | 16 | TRBJ2-2 | . | TRBV7-9 | TGTGCCAGCAGCTTAATTAATTTAGTGGCGTCCGGGGAGCTGTTTTTT | CASSLINLVASGELFF
. | 21 | TRBJ2-2 | TRBD2 | TRBV12-3/TRBV12-4 | TGTGCCAGCAGTTTAGCCTGGGGACTAGCGGGGGGAAATCACGGCACCGGGGAGCTGTTTTTT | CASSLAWGLAGGNHGTGELFF
many | 14 | TRBJ2-3 | . | TRBV7-2 | TGTGCCAGCAGCTTAACGGGGACCACAGATACGCAGTATTTT | CASSLTGTTDTQYF
. | 16 | TRBJ2-2 | . | TRBV7-3 | TGTGCCAGCAGCCTCTGGGAGGTTGCTAACACCGGGGAGCTGTTTTTT | CASSLWEVANTGELFF
many | 15 | TRBJ2-5 | TRBD1 | TRBV18 | TGTGCCAGCTCACCAAGGACAGGGAAAGGAGAGACCCAGTACTTC | CASSPRTGKGETQYF
. | 14 | TRBJ2-3 | . | TRBV7-2 | TGTGCCAGCAGCTCTCCGAGCAGCACAGATACGCAGTATTTT | CASSSPSSTDTQYF
few | 16 | TRBJ2-1 | . | TRBV7-9 | TGTGCCAGCAGCGTCACCGGGACTCCCAACTTACATGAGCAGTTCTTC | CASSVTGTPNLHEQFF
few | 14 | TRBJ1-3 | . | TRBV29-1 | TGCAGCGTTGCTCTGCCGAACTCTGGAAACACCATATATTTT | CSVALPNSGNTIYF
few | 13 | TRBJ2-1 | . | TRBV6-1 | TGTGCCAGCATGCGGGGCTCCTACAATGAGCAGTTCTTC | CASMRGSYNEQFF
. | 16 | TRBJ2-1 | . | TRBV18 | TGTGCCAGCTCACCGGCCAAGGGACATTCAGGCAATGAGCAGTTCTTC | CASSPAKGHSGNEQFF
few | 14 | TRBJ2-7 | . | TRBV12-3/TRBV12-4 | TGTGCCAGCAGCCCCCGCTGGGGTGGCTACGAGCAGTACTTC | CASSPRWGGYEQYF
. | 16 | TRBJ2-5 | . | TRBV5-1 | TGCGCCAGCAGCTTGGATGCGCCCCAATTCCAAGAGACCCAGTACTTC | CASSLDAPQFQETQYF
. | 14 | TRBJ1-5 | TRBD1 | TRBV7-2 | TGTGCCAGCAGCCCCGACAGGGTGGGTCAGCCCCAGCATTTT | CASSPDRVGQPQHF
. | 14 | TRBJ2-5 | TRBD1 | TRBV28 | TGTGCCAGCAGTTTGAACAGGGGAACAGAGACCCAGTACTTC | CASSLNRGTETQYF
few | 14 | TRBJ1-1 | . | TRBV5-1 | TGCGCCAGCAGCTTGAGGGGGAGGGTCACTGAAGCTTTCTTT | CASSLRGRVTEAFF
few | 14 | TRBJ2-2 | . | TRBV6-2/TRBV6-3 | TGTGCCAGCACTGGGGCCCTCAACACCGGGGAGCTGTTTTTT | CASTGALNTGELFF
. | 15 | TRBJ1-1 | . | TRBV4-1 | TGCGCCAGCAGCCAAGAGGGCTTGGAGGGCACTGAAGCTTTCTTT | CASSQEGLEGTEAFF
few | 16 | TRBJ1-1 | TRBD1 | TRBV7-9 | TGTGCCAGCAGCTTAGGGGACAGAGACATGAACACTGAAGCTTTCTTT | CASSLGDRDMNTEAFF
. | 15 | TRBJ2-3 | . | TRBV5-1 | TGCGCCAGCAGCTTGGTTTACGGGAACACAGATACGCAGTATTTT | CASSLVYGNTDTQYF
. | 15 | TRBJ1-1 | . | TRBV12-3/TRBV12-4 | TGTGCCAGCAGTTTGTGGCGGGGAATGAACACTGAAGCTTTCTTT | CASSLWRGMNTEAFF
. | 13 | TRBJ2-5 | . | TRBV27 | TGTGCCAGCAGCCCCCGGCCTTGGAAGACCCAGTACTTC | CASSPRPWKTQYF
. | 12 | TRBJ1-2 | . | TRBV7-2 | TGTGCCAGCAGCTTATCACCGAATGGCTACACCTTC | CASSLSPNGYTF
few | 15 | TRBJ2-3 | . | TRBV21-1 | TGTGCCAGCAGCTGTAAACCGGGGATCACAGATACGCAGTATTTT | CASSCKPGITDTQYF
. | 15 | TRBJ1-2 | TRBD1 | TRBV4-2 | TGTGCCAGCAGCGAGCTGACAGGGGGCGCGGACGGCTACACCTTC | CASSELTGGADGYTF
few | 15 | TRBJ1-2 | . | TRBV12-3/TRBV12-4 | TGTGCCAGCACGGGGGGAGGGGGACATACCTATGGCTACACCTTC | CASTGGGGHTYGYTF
. | 16 | TRBJ1-5 | . | TRBV5-6 | TGTGCCAGCAGCTTGGCCGCGGGAACACCCAATCAGCCCCAGCATTTT | CASSLAAGTPNQPQHF
. | 14 | TRBJ1-1 | TRBD1 | TRBV20-1 | TGCAGTGTCCTCAGGGGGAGTATGAACACTGAAGCTTTCTTT | CSVLRGSMNTEAFF
. | 17 | TRBJ2-1 | . | TRBV12-3/TRBV12-4 | TGTGCCAGCAGTCGAACCTCAGGGTTGGAAGGATACAATGAGCAGTTCTTC | CASSRTSGLEGYNEQFF
. | 15 | TRBJ2-2 | . | TRBV5-1 | TGCGCCAGCAGCAAAGTTAGGGCGGGAACCGGGGAGCTGTTTTTT | CASSKVRAGTGELFF
few | 16 | TRBJ2-7 | . | TRBV4-3 | TGCGCCAGCAGCCAAGGGACACAGGGAACCTCATACGAGCAGTACTTC | CASSQGTQGTSYEQYF
. | 18 | TRBJ2-1 | TRBD2 | TRBV20-1 | TGCAGTGCTAGAGATCGGGGGACTAGCGGGGGTAGATACAATGAGCAGTTCTTC | CSARDRGTSGGRYNEQFF
. | 13 | TRBJ1-2 | . | TRBV7-2 | TGTGCCAGCACCCTAGACAGGACCTATGGCTACACCTTC | CASTLDRTYGYTF
few | 14 | TRBJ1-3 | . | TRBV4-2 | TGTGCCAGCAGCCAATCAGGAGGGAGAAACACCATATATTTT | CASSQSGGRNTIYF
. | 13 | TRBJ1-2 | . | TRBV12-3/TRBV12-4 | TGTGCCAGCAGTCCGGACAACCGAGACGGCTACACCTTC | CASSPDNRDGYTF
. | 16 | TRBJ2-3 | TRBD2 | TRBV9 | TGTGCCAGCAGCGTGAGCGGGGCCCAAAGCACAGATACGCAGTATTTT | CASSVSGAQSTDTQYF
many | 15 | TRBJ2-1 | TRBD1 | TRBV5-1 | TGCGCCAGCGATTTAGGGGACAGGGAAGTTAATGAGCAGTTCTTC | CASDLGDREVNEQFF
. | 16 | TRBJ2-3 | . | TRBV5-1 | TGCGCCAGCAGCCCCTCGGGTCGGGGTCGGACAGATACGCAGTATTTT | CASSPSGRGRTDTQYF
. | 14 | TRBJ1-5 | . | TRBV7-9 | TGTGCCAGCAGCTCCGCTGGACTCAATCAGCCCCAGCATTTT | CASSSAGLNQPQHF
few | 18 | TRBJ2-2 | TRBD1 | TRBV5-1 | TGCGCCAGCAGCAGGCGCGGGACAGGCGGAGGGGACACCGGGGAGCTGTTTTTT | CASSRRGTGGGDTGELFF
. | 14 | TRBJ1-4 | TRBD1 | TRBV5-1 | TGCGCCAGCACCTTAGGACAGGCAGGGGAAAAACTGTTTTTT | CASTLGQAGEKLFF
. | 17 | TRBJ2-3 | TRBD1 | TRBV6-2/TRBV6-3 | TGTGCCAGCAGTTACCCGGGACAGGGGTATACCACAGATACGCAGTATTTT | CASSYPGQGYTTDTQYF
once | 17 | TRBJ2-1 | . | TRBV9 | TGTGCCAGCAGCGTCAATCCCGGGACTGATAACTACAATGAGCAGTTCTTC | CASSVNPGTDNYNEQFF
. | 13 | TRBJ2-1 | TRBD2 | TRBV28 | TGTGCCAGCAAGCTAGCGGGGGTTAATGAGCAGTTCTTC | CASKLAGVNEQFF
few | 13 | TRBJ1-4 | TRBD1 | TRBV20-1 | TGCAGTGCCAGGGACAGGGAGTTTGAAAAACTGTTTTTT | CSARDREFEKLFF